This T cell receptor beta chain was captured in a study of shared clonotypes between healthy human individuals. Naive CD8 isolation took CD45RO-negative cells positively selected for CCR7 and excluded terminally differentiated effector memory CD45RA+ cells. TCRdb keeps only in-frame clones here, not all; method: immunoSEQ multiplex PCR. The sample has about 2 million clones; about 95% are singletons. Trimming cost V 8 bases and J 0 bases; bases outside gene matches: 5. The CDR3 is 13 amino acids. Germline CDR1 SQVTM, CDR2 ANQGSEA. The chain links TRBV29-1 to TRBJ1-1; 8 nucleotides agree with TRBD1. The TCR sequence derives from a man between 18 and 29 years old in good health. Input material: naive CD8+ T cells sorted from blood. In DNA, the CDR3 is TGCAGCATGACAGGGGATATGAACACTGAAGCTTTCTTT. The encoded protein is CSMTGDMNTEAFF. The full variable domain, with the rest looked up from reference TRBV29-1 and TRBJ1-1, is SAVISQKPSRDICQRGTSLTIQCQVDSQVTMMFWYRQQPGQSLTLIATANQGSEATYESGFVIDKFPISRPNLTFSTLTVSNMSPEDSSIYLCSMTGDMNTEAFFGQGTRLTVV.